This section outlines one TCR beta chain sequence together with its context. This clonotype has ten or more counts. Its antigen has not been determined. No clone much larger than this one lies a single base away; base qualities are absent. These data are taken from a study of blood T cells in healthy people across ages (dated by TCRdb to between 2014 and 2017). In terms of the full investigation: Template switching captured roughly one uniquely barcoded TCR beta cDNA molecule per two T cells in model experiments. Using deep sequencing normalized with unique cDNA molecular identifiers, the study measured how TCR beta repertoire diversity changes with age. The donors were divided into four age groups: young (average around 16 years), middle-aged (about 41), aged (about 61) and long-lived (82). To avoid experimental bias, donors of different ages were distributed randomly across sequencing lanes. The study analyzed two additional independent replicas of 1 million unique cDNA reads from the same blood draw for two donors, one aged 18 to 30 and one aged 80 or older. On the study overall, not on this receptor specifically: Because the CMV infection status of the donors was unknown, age-related changes in expanded clonotypes may potentially have been confounded. A strong correlation was found between observed TCR beta diversity and the percentage of naive T cells measured by flow cytometry. As age increased, observed TCR beta diversity per million T cells dropped in a roughly linear way, and a significant reduction was already evident by age 40. Because profiling used bulk unsorted PBMCs, naive and antigen-experienced compartments could not be compared conclusively. Estimates of total diversity from one million sequenced T cells were regarded as lower bounds and underestimates. Compared with the aged group, the long-lived group had more naive CD4+ T cells, fewer expanded clones and increased TCR diversity, a pattern suggesting age selection.

Systemically healthy Caucasian individuals from Russia, some 38 in total and aged roughly 6 to 90 years, were included as donors. Each donor gave 8.5 to 10 milliliters of peripheral blood, collected into EDTA-treated Vacutainer tubes. Ficoll-Paque density-gradient centrifugation was used to isolate PBMCs, with at least 6.5 million per sample. Total RNA, at least 6 micrograms per sample, was extracted from PBMCs with Trizol reagent. For every donor, flow cytometry on a PBMC aliquot measured the percentage of naive CD45RAhigh/CD27high T cells. From cysteine to phenylalanine, the CDR3 is 15 amino acids long. The kept DNA is CDR3 alone, 45 bases in frame from the first base. Unmatched junction bases come to 10, with V trimmed by 2 bases and J by 4 bases. Looking up the germline V gene (reference sequence) yields CDR1 DFQATT and CDR2 SNEGSKA. Preparation of the library involved 5' RACE. Reads for this sample came from an Illumina HiSeq 2500. The second PCR ran for about 6 to 11 cycles and used a J-beta primer mix along with a sample-barcoded 5' primer. Each TCR beta cDNA molecule received a unique molecular identifier from a template-switch 5' adaptor carrying 12 random nucleotides. Each sample yielded at least 3 million CDR3-containing paired-end reads. First-strand cDNA was synthesized from all RNA with the Mint cDNA synthesis kit, primed by a TRBC-specific oligonucleotide. After uracil-DNA glycosylase treatment, a first 18-cycle PCR used universal primers M1SS and BC2_uni_R on all cDNA. The study's processing was this. For normalization, 1 million high-quality reads were randomly selected from each sample, with every read carrying a distinct molecular identifier. Reads with shared molecular identifiers were discarded instead of being binned into consensus sequences. MiTCR, set to a Q25 quality threshold and the strictest error-elimination algorithm, was used for CDR3 identification, clonotype clustering and error correction. A nonparametric unseen species model with Euler transformation was used to estimate a lower bound on total TCR beta diversity. The public reads were run again by TCRdb, first through fastp at Q25 and then through MiXCR, and only productive beta chains were kept. Each entry merges the rows of one CDR3 protein and shows their most common DNA and genes. The V and J calls were not made by the authors but by TCRdb's processing. This sample has about 590,000 distinct CDR3 sequences in its table, and about 30% of those were observed once. The ten largest account for 15% to 19% of the sample.

The V and J genes are TRBV20-1 and TRBJ1-2, with 7 central nucleotides matching TRBD1. This receptor was taken from a woman older than 75 in good health. The sequencing sample was made of blood. The DNA is TGCAGTGCTAGACCCCAAGGACAGGTCGCCTATGGCTACACCTTC. It codes for CSARPQGQVAYGYTF.